The subject of this entry is one T cell receptor (beta chain). The antigen is unknown. The data were obtained in a study of T cell responses to AZD1222 COVID-19 vaccine. Study-wide points: Donors were mostly white British, more females; clonal diversity possibly underestimated. The study found vaccine-associated CD4 TCRs spanning spike, dominant at 160-218 and 743-854. Within unmutated variant regions lay the reported targets of nearly half of spike-specific TCRs.

The data were produced by immunoSEQ multiplex PCR, yet TCRdb's version contains in-frame clones alone and is incomplete. The sample has some 120,000 clones; approximately 90% are singletons. The TCR was taken from an adult who received the AZD1222 COVID-19 vaccine. Source: peripheral blood, taken 28 days after the second AZD1222 dose.

The chain's CDR3 is CASSLTGNTEAFF. The CDR3 nucleotides read TGTGCCAGCAGTCTAACAGGGAACACTGAAGCTTTCTTT. This chain joins TRBV25-1 and TRBJ1-1; a possible D gene is TRBD1 (5 bases). Per the germline V gene, CDR1 is MGHDK and CDR2 is SYGVNS. With 5 bases removed from V and 1 base from J, the gap between germline ends came to 8 bases. The CDR3 totals 13 residues.